A selection of T cell receptor beta chains follows, all from one sample in a study of prognosis after radiotherapy for stage I lung cancer. TCRdb reprocessed the multiplex PCR reads via MiXCR and lists one record per CDR3 protein. This table has about 17,000 distinct CDR3 sequences, approximately 29% appearing once. The material was PBMCs, obtained before or after stereotactic body radiation therapy (not recorded which). These receptor sequences come from a donor of 50 years or more with non-small cell lung cancer. Each CDR3 is given with its conserved first and last residue. A D gene is named only where the DNA matches it firmly. A clone size is listed for some rows: how often the clone was seen (once, few, many), or a class if it is expanded.

D gene: TRBD2
V gene: TRBV12-3/TRBV12-4
J gene: TRBJ2-5
clone size: -
CDR3 protein: CASSFLSGRETQYF
CDR3 DNA: TGTGCCAGCAGTTTTCTTAGCGGGAGAGAGACCCAGTACTTC

D gene: -
V gene: TRBV30
J gene: TRBJ1-1
clone size: many
CDR3 protein: CAWRNQGVPKGFF
CDR3 DNA: TGTGCCTGGAGAAATCAGGGAGTGCCTAAAGGTTTCTTT

D gene: -
V gene: TRBV20-1
J gene: TRBJ1-1
clone size: -
CDR3 protein: CSARPRGGLAGQMNTKAFF
CDR3 DNA: TGCAGTGCTAGACCCCGGGGAGGTTTGGCAGGACAAATGAACACTAAAGCTTTCTTT

D gene: TRBD2
V gene: TRBV7-9
J gene: TRBJ2-1
clone size: -
CDR3 protein: CASSLPARLAGRLNEQFF
CDR3 DNA: TGTGCCAGCAGCTTACCCGCCAGACTAGCGGGAAGATTAAATGAGCAGTTCTTC

D gene: -
V gene: TRBV5-4
J gene: TRBJ2-2
clone size: many
CDR3 protein: CASSLYKGGELFF
CDR3 DNA: TGTGCCAGCAGCTTGTATAAAGGGGGGGAGCTGTTTTTT

D gene: TRBD2
V gene: TRBV6-1
J gene: TRBJ2-1
clone size: many
CDR3 protein: CASRVTPSGDNEQFF
CDR3 DNA: TGTGCCAGCAGGGTAACCCCTAGCGGGGACAATGAGCAGTTCTTC

D gene: -
V gene: TRBV20-1
J gene: TRBJ2-1
clone size: many
CDR3 protein: CSAPPGARNEQFF
CDR3 DNA: TGCAGTGCTCCGCCGGGGGCGCGTAATGAGCAGTTCTTC

D gene: TRBD2
V gene: TRBV9
J gene: TRBJ2-2
clone size: many
CDR3 protein: CASSVGLANTGELFF
CDR3 DNA: TGTGCCAGCAGCGTTGGACTAGCGAACACCGGGGAGCTGTTTTTT

D gene: -
V gene: TRBV18
J gene: TRBJ2-3
clone size: many
CDR3 protein: CASSPVGRADTQYF
CDR3 DNA: TGTGCCAGCTCACCAGTAGGGCGGGCAGATACGCAGTATTTT

D gene: TRBD1
V gene: TRBV28
J gene: TRBJ1-1
clone size: many
CDR3 protein: CASSPGGSDTEAFF
CDR3 DNA: TGTGCCAGCAGCCCAGGGGGCTCGGACACTGAAGCTTTCTTT

D gene: -
V gene: TRBV6-5
J gene: TRBJ2-7
clone size: -
CDR3 protein: CASSSADCSYEQYF
CDR3 DNA: TGTGCCAGCAGTTCCGCGGACTGTTCCTATGAGCAGTACTTC

D gene: -
V gene: TRBV11-2
J gene: TRBJ2-3
clone size: -
CDR3 protein: CASKLTQGTADTKYF
CDR3 DNA: TGTGCCAGCAAATTAACCCAGGGTACGGCAGATACGAAATATTTT

D gene: TRBD2
V gene: TRBV2
J gene: TRBJ2-5
clone size: many
CDR3 protein: CASGIAGGRETQYF
CDR3 DNA: TGTGCCAGCGGGATAGCGGGAGGGAGGGAGACCCAGTACTTC

D gene: -
V gene: TRBV20-1
J gene: TRBJ2-3
clone size: many
CDR3 protein: CSARDGGFTDTQYF
CDR3 DNA: TGCAGTGCTAGAGATGGTGGTTTCACAGATACGCAGTATTTT

D gene: -
V gene: TRBV11-2
J gene: TRBJ2-7
clone size: -
CDR3 protein: CASSLHWCMVDEQYF
CDR3 DNA: TGTGCCAGCAGCCTCCATTGGTGTATGGTGGACGAGCAGTACTTC

D gene: -
V gene: TRBV6-5
J gene: TRBJ2-2
clone size: medium-sized
CDR3 protein: CASSYMSSGELFF
CDR3 DNA: TGTGCCAGCAGTTACATGTCGTCTGGGGAGCTGTTTTTT

D gene: TRBD2
V gene: TRBV29-1
J gene: TRBJ2-7
clone size: many
CDR3 protein: CSVYAVQGGSYEQYF
CDR3 DNA: TGCAGCGTCTATGCCGTCCAGGGAGGGTCCTACGAGCAGTACTTC

D gene: -
V gene: TRBV20-1
J gene: TRBJ2-7
clone size: -
CDR3 protein: CSARDRFWVQYF
CDR3 DNA: TGCAGTGCTAGAGATCGGTTCTGGGTGCAGTACTTC

D gene: TRBD2
V gene: TRBV7-9
J gene: TRBJ2-3
clone size: medium-sized
CDR3 protein: CASSADPGRGDTQYF
CDR3 DNA: TGTGCCAGCAGCGCTGACCCAGGGAGGGGAGATACGCAGTATTTT

D gene: -
V gene: TRBV2
J gene: TRBJ2-1
clone size: -
CDR3 protein: CASLGEYKEQFF
CDR3 DNA: TGTGCCAGCCTGGGAGAATACAAAGAGCAGTTCTTC

D gene: -
V gene: TRBV5-6
J gene: TRBJ1-5
clone size: many
CDR3 protein: CASSLFQGTNQPQHF
CDR3 DNA: TGTGCCAGCAGCTTGTTCCAGGGGACCAATCAGCCCCAGCATTTT

D gene: -
V gene: TRBV20-1
J gene: TRBJ2-7
clone size: -
CDR3 protein: CSARATRGMTEQYF
CDR3 DNA: TGCAGTGCTAGAGCTACTAGAGGGATGACGGAGCAGTACTTC

D gene: -
V gene: TRBV19
J gene: TRBJ1-2
clone size: many
CDR3 protein: CASREGWRAGYGYTF
CDR3 DNA: TGTGCCAGTAGGGAAGGATGGAGGGCCGGCTATGGCTACACCTTC

D gene: TRBD1
V gene: TRBV7-9
J gene: TRBJ1-1
clone size: many
CDR3 protein: CASSFETGGPNTEAFF
CDR3 DNA: TGTGCCAGCAGCTTCGAGACAGGGGGCCCGAACACTGAAGCTTTCTTT

D gene: TRBD1
V gene: TRBV19
J gene: TRBJ1-4
clone size: many
CDR3 protein: CASSGGQALDGGEKLFF
CDR3 DNA: TGTGCCAGTAGTGGGGGACAGGCTTTGGACGGGGGTGAAAAACTGTTTTTT

D gene: -
V gene: TRBV18
J gene: TRBJ2-7
clone size: many
CDR3 protein: CASSPKAPYEQYF
CDR3 DNA: TGTGCCAGCTCACCAAAGGCACCCTACGAGCAGTACTTC

D gene: -
V gene: TRBV19
J gene: TRBJ2-1
clone size: -
CDR3 protein: CVSSISPLKGLSPHNEQFF
CDR3 DNA: TGTGTCAGTAGTATAAGCCCTCTTAAAGGACTGTCCCCCCACAATGAGCAGTTCTTT

D gene: -
V gene: TRBV28
J gene: TRBJ2-7
clone size: medium-sized
CDR3 protein: CASRRTAYEQYF
CDR3 DNA: TGTGCCAGCCGGCGGACAGCCTACGAGCAGTACTTC

D gene: -
V gene: TRBV6-5
J gene: TRBJ2-7
clone size: many
CDR3 protein: CASSYSSPYRYEQYF
CDR3 DNA: TGTGCCAGCAGTTACTCGTCCCCATACCGGTACGAGCAGTACTTC

D gene: TRBD1
V gene: TRBV6-2/TRBV6-3
J gene: TRBJ2-1
clone size: many
CDR3 protein: CASSSTTRGKGGNEQFF
CDR3 DNA: TGTGCCAGCAGTTCCACTACCAGGGGGAAAGGTGGCAATGAGCAGTTCTTC

D gene: -
V gene: TRBV5-1
J gene: TRBJ2-7
clone size: many
CDR3 protein: CASSSTVGSRYEQYF
CDR3 DNA: TGCGCCAGCAGCTCCACAGTTGGCAGTCGCTACGAGCAGTACTTC

D gene: -
V gene: TRBV6-1
J gene: TRBJ1-6
clone size: medium-sized
CDR3 protein: CASRPLTGDSPLHF
CDR3 DNA: TGTGCCAGCAGGCCCCTCACAGGAGATTCACCCCTCCACTTT

D gene: TRBD1
V gene: TRBV6-1
J gene: TRBJ2-5
clone size: -
CDR3 protein: CASSQGVRSWETQYF
CDR3 DNA: TGTGCCAGCAGTCAGGGGGTCCGCAGTTGGGAGACCCAGTACTTC

D gene: TRBD1
V gene: TRBV6-5
J gene: TRBJ2-3
clone size: many
CDR3 protein: CASSYRGRDADTQYF
CDR3 DNA: TGTGCCAGCAGTTACAGGGGGCGCGACGCAGATACGCAGTATTTT

D gene: -
V gene: TRBV12-3/TRBV12-4
J gene: TRBJ2-5
clone size: many
CDR3 protein: CASSLVTPETQYF
CDR3 DNA: TGTGCCAGCAGTTTGGTGACGCCAGAGACCCAGTACTTC

D gene: TRBD2
V gene: TRBV6-9
J gene: TRBJ2-1
clone size: many
CDR3 protein: CASSLSSGPYNEQFF
CDR3 DNA: TGTGCCAGCAGTTTATCTAGCGGGCCCTACAATGAGCAGTTCTTC

D gene: -
V gene: TRBV19
J gene: TRBJ1-5
clone size: many
CDR3 protein: CASSSAANSNQPQHF
CDR3 DNA: TGTGCCAGTAGTTCGGCCGCGAATAGCAATCAGCCCCAGCATTTT

D gene: TRBD2
V gene: TRBV30
J gene: TRBJ2-1
clone size: many
CDR3 protein: CAWAGRPYNEQFF
CDR3 DNA: TGTGCCTGGGCCGGGAGGCCCTACAATGAGCAGTTCTTC

D gene: -
V gene: TRBV19
J gene: TRBJ2-7
clone size: once
CDR3 protein: CSSSIGGTCTYEQYF
CDR3 DNA: TGTTCCAGTAGTATAGGGGGGACCTGTACCTACGAGCAGTACTTC